This T cell receptor (beta chain) comes out of a study of cytomegalovirus exposure and HLA in healthy donors. Findings of the study overall: Among TCR sequences, most were rare, though some public TCRs appeared in many donors.

V was clipped by 10 bases and J by 2 bases, with 17 bases between them. The CDR3 consists of 14 residues. Germline V lookup: CDR1 MDHEN, CDR2 SYDVKM. In the PCR, 60 Vbeta and 13 Jbeta primers were used. The method was immunoSEQ multiplex PCR; TCRdb's version includes in-frame clones alone and lacks a portion of them. The top ten hold less than 4% of the sample, which has 100,000 or so clones, roughly 82% seen once. About this clone: Its antigen is unidentified.

Sequencing used PBMCs. This TCR was recovered from a man aged 25 to 45 in good health and CMV-seropositive. J is TRBJ1-2 and V is TRBV28; perhaps TRBD1 as D (6 bases). The CDR3 bases are TGTGCCATCTGGGAGGGACACCCGAACTATGGCTACACCTTC. It yields the protein CAIWEGHPNYGYTF.